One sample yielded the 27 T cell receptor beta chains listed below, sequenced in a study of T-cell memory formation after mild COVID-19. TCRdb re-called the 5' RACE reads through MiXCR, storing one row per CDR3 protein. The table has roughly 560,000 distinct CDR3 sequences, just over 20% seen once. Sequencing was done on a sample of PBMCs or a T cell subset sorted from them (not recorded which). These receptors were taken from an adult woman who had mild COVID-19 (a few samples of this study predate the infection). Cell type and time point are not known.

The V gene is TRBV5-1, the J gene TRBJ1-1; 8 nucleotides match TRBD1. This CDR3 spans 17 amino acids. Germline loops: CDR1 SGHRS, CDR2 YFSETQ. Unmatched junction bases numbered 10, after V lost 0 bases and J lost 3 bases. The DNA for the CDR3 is TGCGCCAGCAGCTTGGGGACAGGGAGGCTGGGGGACACTGAAGCTTTCTTT. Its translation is CASSLGTGRLGDTEAFF.

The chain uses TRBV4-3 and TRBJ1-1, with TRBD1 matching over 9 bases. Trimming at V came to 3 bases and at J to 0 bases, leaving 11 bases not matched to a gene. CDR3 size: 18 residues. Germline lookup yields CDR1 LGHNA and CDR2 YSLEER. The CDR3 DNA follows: TGCGCCAGCAGCCAGAGGACAGGGGATAACTTACTGAACACTGAAGCTTTCTTT. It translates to CASSQRTGDNLLNTEAFF.

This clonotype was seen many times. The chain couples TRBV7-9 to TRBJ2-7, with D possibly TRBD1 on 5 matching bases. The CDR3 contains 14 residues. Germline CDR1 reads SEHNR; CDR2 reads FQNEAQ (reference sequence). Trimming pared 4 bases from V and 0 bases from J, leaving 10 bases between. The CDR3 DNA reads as TGTGCCAGCAGCTCCTCAGGGAACTCCTACGAGCAGTACTTC. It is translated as CASSSSGNSYEQYF.

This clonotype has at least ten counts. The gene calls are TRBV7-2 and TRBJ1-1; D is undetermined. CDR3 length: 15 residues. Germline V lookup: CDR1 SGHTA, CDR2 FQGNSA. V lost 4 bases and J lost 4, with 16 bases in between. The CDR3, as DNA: TGTGCCAGCAGCTGGTCTAACACGATGGGCACTGAAGCTTTCTTT. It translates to CASSWSNTMGTEAFF.

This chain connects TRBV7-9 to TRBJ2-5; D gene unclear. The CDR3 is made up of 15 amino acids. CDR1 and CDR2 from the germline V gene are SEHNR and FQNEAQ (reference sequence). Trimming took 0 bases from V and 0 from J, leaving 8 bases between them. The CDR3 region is CASSLARWYQETQYF. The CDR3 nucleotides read TGTGCCAGCAGCTTAGCAAGGTGGTACCAAGAGACCCAGTACTTC.

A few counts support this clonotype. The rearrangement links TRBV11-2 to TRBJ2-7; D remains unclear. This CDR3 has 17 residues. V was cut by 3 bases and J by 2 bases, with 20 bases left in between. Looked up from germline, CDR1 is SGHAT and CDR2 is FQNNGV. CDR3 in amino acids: CASSFLPRRTFTYEQYF. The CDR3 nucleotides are TGTGCCAGCAGCTTCTTGCCGCGGCGCACCTTCACCTACGAGCAGTACTTC.

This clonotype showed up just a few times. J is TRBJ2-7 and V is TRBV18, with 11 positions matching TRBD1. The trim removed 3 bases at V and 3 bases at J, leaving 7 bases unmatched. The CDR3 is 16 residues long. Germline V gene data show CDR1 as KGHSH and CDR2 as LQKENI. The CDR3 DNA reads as TGTGCCAGCTCACCGACCGGGACAGGGGGATTCTACGAGCAGTACTTC. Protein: CASSPTGTGGFYEQYF.

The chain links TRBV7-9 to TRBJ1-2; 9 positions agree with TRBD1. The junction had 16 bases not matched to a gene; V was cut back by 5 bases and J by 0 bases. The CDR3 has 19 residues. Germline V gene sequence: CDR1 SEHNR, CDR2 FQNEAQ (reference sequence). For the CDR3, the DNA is TGTGCCAGCAGCCTCCCGCCCGGGACAGGGCACGAAGCTAACTATGGCTACACCTTC. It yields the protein CASSLPPGTGHEANYGYTF.

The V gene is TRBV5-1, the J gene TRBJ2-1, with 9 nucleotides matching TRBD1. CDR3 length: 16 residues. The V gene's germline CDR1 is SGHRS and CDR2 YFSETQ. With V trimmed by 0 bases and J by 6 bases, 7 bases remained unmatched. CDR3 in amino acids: CASSLVSGQGSNEQFF. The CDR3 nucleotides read TGCGCCAGCAGCTTGGTTTCGGGACAGGGATCCAATGAGCAGTTCTTC.

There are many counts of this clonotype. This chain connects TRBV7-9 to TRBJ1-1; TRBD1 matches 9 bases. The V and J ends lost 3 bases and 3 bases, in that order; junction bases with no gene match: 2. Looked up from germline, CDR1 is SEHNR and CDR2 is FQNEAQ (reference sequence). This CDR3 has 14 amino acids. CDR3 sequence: CASSFWTGDTEAFF. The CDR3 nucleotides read TGTGCCAGCAGCTTTTGGACAGGGGACACTGAAGCTTTCTTT.

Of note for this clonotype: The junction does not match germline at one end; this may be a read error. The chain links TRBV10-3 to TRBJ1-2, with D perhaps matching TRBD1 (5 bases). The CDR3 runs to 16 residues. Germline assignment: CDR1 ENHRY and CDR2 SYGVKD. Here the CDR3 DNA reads TGTGCCATCAGTGAGCCTGCGAGGCAGGGTAACGATGGCTACACCTTC. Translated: CAISEPARQGNDGYTF.

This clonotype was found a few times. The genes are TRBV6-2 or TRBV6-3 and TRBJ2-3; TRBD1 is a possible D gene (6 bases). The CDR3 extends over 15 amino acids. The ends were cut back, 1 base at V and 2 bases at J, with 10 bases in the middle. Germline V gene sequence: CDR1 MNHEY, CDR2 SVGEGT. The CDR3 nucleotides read TGTGCCAGCAGTTACTTGGGGGCAACCACAGATACGCAGTATTTT. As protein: CASSYLGATTDTQYF.

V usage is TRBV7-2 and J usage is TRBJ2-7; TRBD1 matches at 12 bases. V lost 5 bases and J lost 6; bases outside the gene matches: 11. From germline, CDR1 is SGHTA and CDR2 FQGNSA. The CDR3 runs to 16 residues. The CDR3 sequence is CASSVRTGTGGREQYF. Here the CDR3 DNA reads TGTGCCAGCAGCGTACGCACCGGGACAGGGGGCCGCGAGCAGTACTTC.

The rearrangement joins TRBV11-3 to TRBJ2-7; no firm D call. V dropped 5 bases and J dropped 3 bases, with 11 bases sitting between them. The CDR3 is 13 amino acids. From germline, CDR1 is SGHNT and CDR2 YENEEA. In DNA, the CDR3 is TGTGCCAGCAGCGACCAGGCTTTCTACGAGCAGTACTTC. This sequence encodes CASSDQAFYEQYF.

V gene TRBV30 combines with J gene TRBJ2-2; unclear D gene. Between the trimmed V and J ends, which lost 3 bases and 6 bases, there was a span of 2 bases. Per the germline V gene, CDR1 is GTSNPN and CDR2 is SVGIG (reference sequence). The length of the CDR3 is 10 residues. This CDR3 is CAWSPGELFF. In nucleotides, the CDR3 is TGTGCCTGGAGCCCCGGGGAGCTGTTTTTT.

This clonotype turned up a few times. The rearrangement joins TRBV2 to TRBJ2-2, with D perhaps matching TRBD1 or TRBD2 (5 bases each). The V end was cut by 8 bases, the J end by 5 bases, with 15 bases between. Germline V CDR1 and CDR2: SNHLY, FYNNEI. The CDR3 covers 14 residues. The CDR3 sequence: CASDPGRETGELFF. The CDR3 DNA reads TGTGCCAGCGACCCAGGCAGGGAGACCGGGGAGCTGTTTTTT.

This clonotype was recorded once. In DNA, the CDR3 is TGTGCCAGCACCGGGACCCCCGGGACTAATGAAAAACTGTTTTTT. Protein product: CASTGTPGTNEKLFF. This chain uses TRBV27 with TRBJ1-4; tentative D call: TRBD1 (5 bases). Germline lookup yields CDR1 MNHEY and CDR2 SMNVEV (reference sequence). Trimming left V 7 bases short and J 2 bases short, with 14 bases between. This CDR3 has 15 amino acids.

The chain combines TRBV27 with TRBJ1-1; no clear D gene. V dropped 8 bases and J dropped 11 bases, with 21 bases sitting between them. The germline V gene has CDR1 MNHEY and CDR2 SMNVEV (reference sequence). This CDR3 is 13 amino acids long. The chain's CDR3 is CASVALAGAEAFF. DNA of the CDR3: TGTGCCAGCGTCGCCCTAGCGGGTGCGGAGGCTTTCTTT.

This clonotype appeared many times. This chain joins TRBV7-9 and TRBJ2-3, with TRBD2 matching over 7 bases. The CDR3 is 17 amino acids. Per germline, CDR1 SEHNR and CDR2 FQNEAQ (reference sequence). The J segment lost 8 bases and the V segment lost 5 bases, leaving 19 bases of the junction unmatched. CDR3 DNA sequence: TGTGCCAGCAGCCTTTCTACTACTAGCGAAGGTTCAAGTACGCAGTATTTT. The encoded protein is CASSLSTTSEGSSTQYF. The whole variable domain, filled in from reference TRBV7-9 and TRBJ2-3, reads DTGVSQNPRHKITKRGQNVTFRCDPISEHNRLYWYRQTLGQGPEFLTYFQNEAQLEKSRLLSDRFSAERPKGSFSTLEIQRTEQGDSAMYLCASSLSTTSEGSSTQYFGPGTRLTVL.

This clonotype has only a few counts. CDR3 in amino acids: CASSSLGQGNNEQYF. The DNA for the CDR3 is TGCGCCAGCAGCTCCCTCGGACAGGGTAACAACGAGCAGTACTTC. This sequence joins TRBV5-1 and TRBJ2-7; 8 nucleotides line up with TRBD1. The CDR3 sequence is 15 residues long. In germline, CDR1 is SGHRS, CDR2 YFSETQ. The V segment lost 3 bases and the J segment 5 bases; nucleotides outside the gene matches: 10.

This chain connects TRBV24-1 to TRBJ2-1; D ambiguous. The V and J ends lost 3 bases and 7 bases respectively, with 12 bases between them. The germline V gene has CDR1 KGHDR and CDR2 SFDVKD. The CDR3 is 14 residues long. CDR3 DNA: TGTGCCACCAGTGATCGCCGGGCCTCGAATGAGCAGTTCTTC. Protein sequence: CATSDRRASNEQFF.

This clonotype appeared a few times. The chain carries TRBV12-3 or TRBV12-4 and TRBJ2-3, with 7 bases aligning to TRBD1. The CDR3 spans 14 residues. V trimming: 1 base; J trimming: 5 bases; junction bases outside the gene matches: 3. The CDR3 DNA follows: TGTGCCAGCAGTTTAGACAGGGGAGTAGATACGCAGTATTTT. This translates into CASSLDRGVDTQYF.

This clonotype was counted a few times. The CDR3 loop reads CASSEGRGSVHEQYF. The CDR3 DNA sequence: TGTGCCAGCAGTGAAGGAAGGGGGTCCGTACACGAGCAGTACTTC. The rearrangement uses TRBV12-3 or TRBV12-4 and TRBJ2-7; D may be TRBD1 (6 bases). V lost 5 bases and J lost 5, with 19 bases in between. The CDR3 is 15 amino acids.

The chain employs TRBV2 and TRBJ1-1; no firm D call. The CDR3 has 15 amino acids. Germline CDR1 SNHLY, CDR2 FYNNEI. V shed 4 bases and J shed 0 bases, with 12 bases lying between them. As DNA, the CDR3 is TGTGCCAGCAGTGCCGACGTGACGGTGAACACTGAAGCTTTCTTT. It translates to CASSADVTVNTEAFF.

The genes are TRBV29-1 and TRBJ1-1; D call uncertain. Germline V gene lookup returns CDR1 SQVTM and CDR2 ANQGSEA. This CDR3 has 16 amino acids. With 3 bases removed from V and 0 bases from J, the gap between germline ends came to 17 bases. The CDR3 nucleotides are TGCAGCGTTGACTGGTTTTCAAAGCTCATGAACACTGAAGCTTTCTTT. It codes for CSVDWFSKLMNTEAFF.

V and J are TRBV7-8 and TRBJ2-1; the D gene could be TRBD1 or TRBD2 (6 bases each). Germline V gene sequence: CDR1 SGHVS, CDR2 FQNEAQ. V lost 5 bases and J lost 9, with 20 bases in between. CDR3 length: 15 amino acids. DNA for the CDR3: TGTGCCAGCAGCCTGACTTGGGGGGCTTGGAGTGAGCAGTTCTTC. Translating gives CASSLTWGAWSEQFF. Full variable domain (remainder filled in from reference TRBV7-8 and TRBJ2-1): GAGVSQSPRYKVAKRGQDVALRCDPISGHVSLFWYQQALGQGPEFLTYFQNEAQLDKSGLPSDRFFAERPEGSVSTLKIQRTQQEDSAVYLCASSLTWGAWSEQFFGPGTRLTVL.

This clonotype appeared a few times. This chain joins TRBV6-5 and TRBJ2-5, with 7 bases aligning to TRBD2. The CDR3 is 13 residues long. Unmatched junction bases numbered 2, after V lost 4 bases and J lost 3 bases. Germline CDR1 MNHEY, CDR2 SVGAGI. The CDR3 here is CASSSSGEETQYF. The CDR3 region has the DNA TGTGCCAGCAGTTCCAGCGGGGAAGAGACCCAGTACTTC.